Reported below is one T cell receptor (beta chain). The clone's antigen remains unknown. No clone much larger than this one lies a single base away; base qualities are absent. V is shortened by 3 bases, J by 9 bases, and the region joining them spans 11 bases. Sequences SGHTA (CDR1) and FQGNSA (CDR2) are obtained from the germline V gene. From cysteine to phenylalanine, the CDR3 is 13 amino acids long. The sequence is cut down to CDR3 DNA, 39 bases in frame from base 1. The record originates from a study of blood T cells in healthy people across ages (dated by TCRdb to about 2015). Background for the entire study: Template switching captured roughly one uniquely barcoded TCR beta cDNA molecule per two T cells in model experiments. To avoid experimental bias, donors of different ages were distributed randomly across sequencing lanes. To track age-related changes in TCR beta repertoire diversity, the study relied on deep sequencing normalized with unique cDNA molecular identifiers. The donors were split into four age groups: young (average 16 years), middle-aged (around 40), aged (more than 60) and long-lived (roughly 86). Using the same blood draw, the study looked at two additional independent replicas of 1 million unique cDNA reads for two donors, one aged 18 to 30 and the other aged 80 or older.

Library preparation employed 5' RACE. Sequenced on an Illumina HiSeq 2500. A second PCR of roughly 7 to 11 cycles was performed with a sample-barcoded 5' primer and a J-beta primer mix. A template-switch 5' adaptor carrying 12 random nucleotides introduced a unique molecular identifier onto each TCR beta cDNA molecule. At least 2.5 million CDR3-containing paired-end reads were obtained from each sample. First-strand cDNA synthesis was performed from all RNA using the Mint cDNA synthesis kit, with priming by a TRBC-specific oligonucleotide. After uracil-DNA glycosylase treatment, a first 18-cycle PCR used universal primers M1SS and BC2_uni_R on all cDNA. Regarding the original processing steps: Normalization of each sample was performed by random selection of 1 million high-quality reads, each carrying a distinct molecular identifier. Reads with shared molecular identifiers were discarded instead of being binned into consensus sequences. MiTCR, with a Q25 quality threshold and the strictest error-elimination algorithm, was used for CDR3 identification, clonotype clustering and error correction. A nonparametric unseen species model with Euler transformation was used to estimate a lower bound on total TCR beta diversity. TCRdb took the public reads, trimmed them with fastp at Q25, ran MiXCR for clone calling and kept in-frame beta chains. Every entry covers one CDR3 protein and lists the most common genes and DNA from its rows. The V and J calls were determined by TCRdb, not by the authors. The table for this sample lists 1.5 million to 1.8 million distinct CDR3 sequences; roughly 43% of them were counted only once. The ten largest clones take up approximately 4.1% of the sample.

Study-wide findings and limitations: As age increased, observed TCR beta diversity per million T cells dropped in a roughly linear way, and a significant reduction was already evident by age 40. Total diversity estimates from one million sequenced T cells were considered lower bounds and underestimates. There was a strong correlation between observed TCR beta diversity and the percentage of naive T cells measured by flow cytometry. Since profiling was done on bulk unsorted PBMCs, naive and antigen-experienced compartments could not be conclusively compared. Donor CMV infection status was unknown, potentially confounding age-related changes in expanded clonotypes. Compared with the aged group, the long-lived group had more naive CD4+ T cells, fewer expanded clones and increased TCR diversity, a pattern suggesting age selection.

The donors were about 40 Caucasian individuals from Russia, aged roughly 6 to 100 years, who were systemically healthy. Each donor gave ten milliliters of peripheral blood, drawn into EDTA-treated Vacutainer tubes. PBMCs were isolated by Ficoll-Paque density-gradient centrifugation, with at least 6 million obtained per sample. Total RNA was extracted from PBMCs with Trizol reagent, with at least 5.5 micrograms obtained per sample. For every donor, an aliquot of PBMCs went through flow cytometry to measure the percentages of naive CD45RAhigh/CD27high T cells. The rearranged segments are TRBV7-2 and TRBJ2-2, with the D gene possibly TRBD1 or TRBD2, each one fitting 5 bases. The specimen was blood. The TCR was taken from a woman aged 18-30 years in good health. The CDR3 amino acid sequence is: CASSFGTARELFF. DNA sequence: TGTGCCAGCAGCTTTGGGACCGCCCGGGAGCTGTTTTTT. When the CDR3 is completed using the reference TRBV7-2 and TRBJ2-2 genes on either side, the full variable domain is GAGVSQSPSNKVTEKGKDVELRCDPISGHTALYWYRQSLGQGLEFLIYFQGNSAPDKSGLPSDRFSAERTGGSVSTLTIQRTQQEDSAVYLCASSFGTARELFFGEGSRLTVL.